This T cell receptor beta chain derives from a study of regulatory T cells in long-lasting Graves disease. Time point noted: persistent/refractory GD, antithyroid drugs over 5 years with positive TRAb. PBMC RNA was the source of the TCR library. Study conclusions and caveats: Whereas new patients shared 970 or so public clonotypes, persistent patients shared more, at a few thousand. Persistent disease was associated with favored TRBV28 usage and with favored use of TRBJ1-2 and TRBJ2-5.

Concerning this clonotype itself: Antigen: not known.

CDR3 length: 13 residues. V lost 8 bases and J lost 4, with 14 bases in between. Per the germline V gene, CDR1 is SNHLY and CDR2 is FYNNEI. According to the study, TCR beta libraries were built with iRepertoire HTBI primers and CDR3-region Arm-PCR. One entry per CDR3 protein results from TCRdb running MiXCR on the multiplex PCR reads. The repertoire includes over 650,000 distinct CDR3 sequences, about 30% of them detected once, and 42% sits in the top ten. V gene TRBV2 combines with J gene TRBJ1-1; a weak D match, TRBD1 (5 bases). This TCR came from a female donor with Graves disease. Sequences were derived from peripheral blood mononuclear cells (PBMCs), sampled when the disease was refractory, from a patient treated with antithyroid drugs. The CDR3 sequence is CASGVSGGTEAFF. The CDR3 nucleotides are TGTGCCAGCGGGGTTTCGGGGGGCACTGAAGCTTTCTTT.